Listed below are T cell receptor beta chains from one sample, sequenced in a study of T-cell memory formation after mild COVID-19. From the 5' RACE reads, TCRdb called clonotypes with MiXCR, one entry per CDR3 protein. The sample lists approximately 570,000 distinct CDR3 sequences, 15% to 20% occurring once. The specimen was PBMCs or a T cell subset sorted from them (not recorded which). All receptors come from an adult woman who had mild COVID-19 (a few samples of this study predate the infection). Cell type and time point are not known. The CDR3 runs from the conserved cysteine through the conserved F or W. A D gene is named only where the DNA matches it firmly. Clone size is given for some rows only: seen once, a few or many times, or a class if the clone is expanded.

>TRBJ2-3|TRBV5-6|TRBD2|NA
TGTGCCAGCAGCTCTCCAGCCGGGCTAGCGGGGACGGAGAGCACAGATACGCAGTATTTT
CASSSPAGLAGTESTDTQYF
>TRBJ2-6|TRBV5-6|NA|few
TGTGCCAGCACCCTTCCACCGACTGGGGCCAACGTCCTGACTTTC
CASTLPPTGANVLTF
>TRBJ1-2|TRBV24-1|NA|few
TGTGCCACCAGTGATGGTTTTGCGGCATATGGCTACACCTTC
CATSDGFAAYGYTF
>TRBJ2-6|TRBV12-3/TRBV12-4|NA|many
TGTGCCAGCAGACAGAGCTCTGGGGCCAACGTCCTGACTTTC
CASRQSSGANVLTF
>TRBJ2-7|TRBV29-1|NA|few
TGCAGCGTTGTGGCGCGGGCGTTCGAGCAGTACTTC
CSVVARAFEQYF
>TRBJ2-2|TRBV24-1|NA|once
TGTGCCACCAGTGACCCTCGACGGGGGACCCACGGGGAGCTGTTTTTT
CATSDPRRGTHGELFF
>TRBJ1-2|TRBV12-3/TRBV12-4|NA|few
TGTGCCAGCAGGGGACAAGGAAAAAACTATGGCTACACCTTC
CASRGQGKNYGYTF
>TRBJ1-5|TRBV7-2|NA|NA
TGTGCCAGCAGCTTAGTGAGTGGCTCGGATCAGCCCCAGCATTTT
CASSLVSGSDQPQHF
>TRBJ2-7|TRBV6-5|TRBD1|few
TGTGCCAGCAAGCAATTGACAGGGGGGTACGAGCAGTACTTC
CASKQLTGGYEQYF
>TRBJ2-2|TRBV5-6|NA|NA
TGTGCCAGCAGCTTGGTTATTCCCATCGGCGGGGAGCTGTTTTTT
CASSLVIPIGGELFF
>TRBJ2-3|TRBV9|TRBD2|few
TGTGCCAGCAGCGTGAGTGGTGGGGCTAGCGGGAGTACGACTAGCACAGATACGCAGTATTTT
CASSVSGGASGSTTSTDTQYF
>TRBJ2-7|TRBV7-9|TRBD2|NA
TGTGCCAGCAGCTTAATGCGCGCGGGGGACGAGCAGTACTTC
CASSLMRAGDEQYF
>TRBJ1-1|TRBV12-3/TRBV12-4|TRBD1|NA
TGTGCCAGCAGTTCACAGGGGGTTGAAGCTTTCTTT
CASSSQGVEAFF
>TRBJ2-5|TRBV12-3/TRBV12-4|TRBD2|NA
TGTGCCAGCAGTCGGACTAGGAAAGAGACCCAGTACTTC
CASSRTRKETQYF
>TRBJ2-3|TRBV7-9|NA|many
TGTGCCAGCAGCTTAGTCGGTAGCGGCTTAGGGGATACGCAGTATTTT
CASSLVGSGLGDTQYF
>TRBJ2-7|TRBV12-3/TRBV12-4|NA|few
TGTGCCAGCAGTTCACTACAGGGCCACGAGCAGTACTTC
CASSSLQGHEQYF
>TRBJ2-7|TRBV18|NA|few
TGTGCCAGCTCACAGGGGTTCCTCTACGAGCAGTACTTC
CASSQGFLYEQYF
>TRBJ2-4|TRBV7-8|TRBD2|many
TGTGCCAGCAGCCGGGGGTTGCGGGAGGCCAAAAACATTCAGTACTTC
CASSRGLREAKNIQYF
>TRBJ2-7|TRBV15|NA|NA
TGTGCCACCAGCCAAACAGGGTACGAGCAGTACTTC
CATSQTGYEQYF
>TRBJ2-2|TRBV27|NA|many
TGTGCCAGCAGTCCGCAAGGGACAACTAACACCGGGGAGCTGTTTTTT
CASSPQGTTNTGELFF
>TRBJ2-7|TRBV21-1|NA|NA
TGTGCCAGCAGCAACCCATCGGGTGGACAGACCAGCTCCTACGAGCAGTACTTC
CASSNPSGGQTSSYEQYF
>TRBJ2-1|TRBV11-2|TRBD2|few
TGTGCCAGCAGCCCCGGACTAGCGGGAGAGGGAGGCAATGAGCAGTTCTTC
CASSPGLAGEGGNEQFF
>TRBJ1-5|TRBV9|NA|NA
TGTGCCAGCAGCGTATCGCGGCCGGCCAATCAGCCCCAGCATTTT
CASSVSRPANQPQHF
>TRBJ2-5|TRBV5-8|NA|NA
TGTGCCAGCAGCCGCCGTGAGGTTCAAGAGACCCAGTACTTC
CASSRREVQETQYF
>TRBJ1-6|TRBV20-1|NA|few
TGCAGTGCTAGAGATCCAGGCAGGGATAATTCACCCCTCCACTTT
CSARDPGRDNSPLHF
>TRBJ2-7|TRBV27|TRBD1|few
TGTGCCAGCAGTACTTCCAGGGGGCGCGGCGAGCAGTACTTC
CASSTSRGRGEQYF
>TRBJ1-1|TRBV7-9|NA|few
TGTGCCAGCAGAGGGGTTTGGACTGAAGCTTTCTTT
CASRGVWTEAFF
>TRBJ2-3|TRBV28|NA|NA
TGTGCCAGCAGTGCCCAGAACATGAACCCATCGCAGTATTTT
CASSAQNMNPSQYF
>TRBJ2-3|TRBV4-3|TRBD1|few
TGCGCCAGCAGCCAAGATATCCGACAGGGGGGCACAGATACGCAGTATTTT
CASSQDIRQGGTDTQYF
>TRBJ2-1|TRBV24-1|TRBD1|NA
TGTGCCACCAGTGCCACTCTACAGGGGCCTGAGCAGTTCTTC
CATSATLQGPEQFF
>TRBJ1-1|TRBV7-3|NA|few
TGTGCCAGCAGCTTAAATGGTCGTTCTGAAGCTTTCTTT
CASSLNGRSEAFF
>TRBJ2-5|TRBV6-5|NA|NA
TGTGCCAGCAGTTACTCCACTCTAGGACCTAAGCAGACCCAGTACTTC
CASSYSTLGPKQTQYF
>TRBJ2-3|TRBV7-2|NA|many
TGTGCCAGCACTCTGGGGGTTGCGCAGTATTTT
CASTLGVAQYF
>TRBJ2-7|TRBV29-1|NA|NA
TGCAGCGTTTTGTATTCCGCCTACGAGCAGTACTTC
CSVLYSAYEQYF
>TRBJ2-1|TRBV24-1|TRBD2|NA
TGTGCCACCAGTGATTTCTGGCGGGGGGGCCGCAATGAGCAGTTCTTC
CATSDFWRGGRNEQFF
>TRBJ2-3|TRBV11-2|TRBD1|NA
TGTGCCAGCAGCTCCCGACAGGGGCCACGGACAGATACGCAGTATTTT
CASSSRQGPRTDTQYF
>TRBJ2-3|TRBV5-4|NA|NA
TGTGCCAGCAGCTTGGCGGGAGGGGGCATAGATACGCAGTATTTT
CASSLAGGGIDTQYF
>TRBJ2-7|TRBV5-1|NA|few
TGCGCCAGCAGCTTGGATCCGTACCTCTACGAGCAGTACTTC
CASSLDPYLYEQYF
>TRBJ2-7|TRBV12-3/TRBV12-4|NA|many
TGTGCCAGCAGTTTAAATGGCTACGAGCAGTACTTC
CASSLNGYEQYF
>TRBJ2-2|TRBV5-1|TRBD1|few
TGCGCCAGCAGCTTCCTTGACAGGGGCGGAACCGGGGAGCTGTTTTTT
CASSFLDRGGTGELFF
>TRBJ2-7|TRBV9|NA|many
TGTGCCAGCAGCCCGCCCCCAGTCTCCTACGAGCAGTACTTC
CASSPPPVSYEQYF
>TRBJ2-7|TRBV24-1|NA|NA
TGTGCCACCAGTGAGCTTTTCTTTGAGTACTTC
CATSELFFEYF
>TRBJ2-3|TRBV7-9|NA|NA
TGTGCCAGCAGCTCCGGACACCGGCACACAGATACGCAGTATTTT
CASSSGHRHTDTQYF
>TRBJ2-5|TRBV7-9|NA|few
TGTGCCAGCAGCCCCCGAGCTGCTCAAGAGACCCAGTACTTC
CASSPRAAQETQYF
>TRBJ1-2|TRBV5-1|NA|few
TGCGCCAGCAGGCACGGACCCCGGGTAAACTATGGCTACACCTTC
CASRHGPRVNYGYTF
>TRBJ1-2|TRBV7-2|NA|NA
TGTGCCAGCAGCTTAGCGCTAGGGACGGATAGCTACACCTTC
CASSLALGTDSYTF
>TRBJ1-6|TRBV21-1|NA|few
TGTGCCAGCAGCAGCCGCCGGGACAGGGTTTTCCCAGACTCCTATAATTCACCCCTCCACTTT
CASSSRRDRVFPDSYNSPLHF
>TRBJ2-1|TRBV30|NA|NA
TGTGCCTGGAGTGTAGGAGGATCTTACAATGAGCAGTTCTTC
CAWSVGGSYNEQFF
>TRBJ1-6|TRBV7-9|NA|NA
TGTGCCAGCAGCCCCGAGGGTTCGTCCTATAATTCACCCCTCCACTTT
CASSPEGSSYNSPLHF
>TRBJ1-1|TRBV7-8|NA|NA
TGTGCCAGCAGCCATACAGGGCTAGAAGCTTTCTTT
CASSHTGLEAFF
>TRBJ2-5|TRBV7-7|TRBD1|few
TGTGCCAGCAGCCACAGGGGTCTGAGGGAGACCCAGTACTTC
CASSHRGLRETQYF
>TRBJ2-5|TRBV20-1|NA|NA
TGCAGTGCTAGAGAAGTTGGCGGGGCCGGTGAGACCCAGTACTTC
CSAREVGGAGETQYF
>TRBJ2-1|TRBV7-9|NA|NA
TGTGCCAGCAGCTTAGAATTGGGCTTCAATGAGCAGTTCTTC
CASSLELGFNEQFF
>TRBJ2-7|TRBV11-1|TRBD2|NA
TGTGCCAGCAGCTGGACTAGTAAAAACGAGCAGTACTTC
CASSWTSKNEQYF